One and the same sample provided the 30 T cell receptor beta chains below, sequenced in a study of Graves' ophthalmopathy and Graves' hyperthyroidism. Scientists amplified the TCR beta CDR3 regions from RNA transcripts. RT-PCR with HTBI primers came first, then second-round multiplex PCR. TCRdb processed the multiplex PCR reads anew with MiXCR; each CDR3 protein has one entry. The repertoire holds 650,000 to 800,000 distinct CDR3 sequences, with over 40% as singletons. What was sequenced was peripheral blood. These receptors came from an adult man with Graves' ophthalmopathy.

This chain uses TRBV20-1 with TRBJ2-2; 9 bases map to TRBD1. The CDR3 totals 16 residues. V lost 0 bases, J lost 3 bases, and 5 bases stayed unmatched. CDR1 is DFQATT and CDR2 is SNEGSKA in the germline V gene (reference sequence). CDR3 in DNA: TGCAGTGCTAGAGAACCGGGACAGGGTTACACCGGGGAGCTGTTTTTT. It codes for CSAREPGQGYTGELFF.

The V and J genes are TRBV7-2 and TRBJ1-1, with TRBD1 matching 9 bases. Germline V lookup: CDR1 SGHTA, CDR2 FQGNSA. The CDR3 totals 16 residues. Trimming at V came to 5 bases and at J to 2 bases, leaving 9 bases not matched to a gene. CDR3 bases: TGTGCCAGCAGCCGGAGGAGGACAGGGGCAAACACTGAAGCTTTCTTT. Translation: CASSRRRTGANTEAFF.

The CDR3 reads CSQDSWNTEAFF. The CDR3 DNA sequence: TGCAGCCAAGATTCCTGGAACACTGAAGCTTTCTTT. This sequence joins TRBV29-1 and TRBJ1-1; D gene ambiguous. This CDR3 region has 12 residues. The germline V and J ends were trimmed by 8 bases and 1 base, with 11 bases remaining between them. Germline assignment: CDR1 SQVTM and CDR2 ANQGSEA.

This clonotype was observed many times. The rearrangement joins TRBV12-3 or TRBV12-4 to TRBJ1-2; TRBD1 might be the D (6 bases). Between the trimmed V and J ends, which lost 8 bases and 7 bases, there was a span of 17 bases. The CDR3 extends over 13 amino acids. In nucleotides, the CDR3 is TGTGCCAGCTACAGGGTTCGGTCCGGTGGCTACACCTTC. This encodes CASYRVRSGGYTF.

This clonotype was recorded once. J is TRBJ2-5 and V is TRBV19, with TRBD1 matching 8 bases. The germline CDR1 and CDR2 sequences are LNHDA and SQIVND (reference sequence). The CDR3 consists of 14 residues. V was pared by 8 bases and J by 9 bases, with 14 bases of the junction left unmatched. The CDR3 protein is CASFGQGVSQPQYF. DNA for the CDR3: TGTGCCAGTTTTGGACAGGGCGTGAGTCAGCCCCAGTACTTC. The full variable domain, rest sourced from reference TRBV19 and TRBJ2-5, is DGGITQSPKYLFRKEGQNVTLSCEQNLNHDAMYWYRQDPGQGLRLIYYSQIVNDFQKGDIAEGYSVSREKKESFPLTVTSAQKNPTAFYLCASFGQGVSQPQYFGPGTRLLVL.

As concerns this clonotype: One base away lies a much larger clone, so this may be a sequencing read error. V usage is TRBV7-8 and J usage is TRBJ2-7; maybe TRBD2 (5 bases). The CDR3 loop spans 13 amino acids. Germline V CDR1 and CDR2: SGHVS, FQNEAQ. For the CDR3, the DNA is TGTGCCAGCAGCCAAGAGGGCTCCTGCGAGCAGTACTTC. It translates to CASSQEGSCEQYF.

V and J are TRBV11-3 and TRBJ1-2, with a possible D match to TRBD1 (5 bases). In germline, CDR1 is SGHNT, CDR2 YENEEA. Trimming cost V 5 bases and J 12 bases, with 25 bases left between them. The CDR3 has 15 residues. In DNA, the CDR3 is TGTGCCAGCAGCGCCCGAGGAGCGAGGGACTCTGGAAACACCTTC. This codes for CASSARGARDSGNTF.

This clonotype was seen repeatedly, ten times or more. The V call is TRBV12-3 or TRBV12-4, the J call TRBJ1-2; 8 nucleotides align to TRBD1. The CDR3 is 14 amino acids. V was pared by 6 bases and J by 3 bases, with 6 bases of the junction left unmatched. The CDR3 DNA reads TGTGCCAGCAGGGAGACAGGGGTATACTATGGCTACACCTTC. Amino acid sequence: CASRETGVYYGYTF.

This clonotype was counted ten times or more. This chain uses TRBV6-6 with TRBJ2-7; D is uncertain. The V and J ends lost 5 bases and 6 bases respectively, with 11 bases between them. This CDR3 has 12 residues. Germline CDR1 is MNHNY and CDR2 is SVGAGI (reference sequence). The CDR3 protein is CASSPPAAEQYF. Here the CDR3 DNA reads TGTGCCAGCAGTCCCCCTGCCGCCGAGCAGTACTTC.

The chain carries TRBV12-3 or TRBV12-4 and TRBJ2-6; D is unresolved. V was clipped by 5 bases and J by 0 bases, with 23 bases between them. The CDR3 has 20 amino acids. In nucleotides, the CDR3 is TGTGCCAGCAGTCCCTCCCGCCCCGTTGACGGTCCCTCTGGGGCCAACGTCCTGACTTTC. As protein: CASSPSRPVDGPSGANVLTF.

The chain has TRBV10-3 and TRBJ2-7; D unclear. This CDR3 is built from 13 residues. With 6 bases removed from V and 7 bases from J, the gap between germline ends came to 16 bases. The germline gives CDR1 ENHRY, CDR2 SYGVKD. In DNA, the CDR3 is TGTGCCATCAGCCAAGATGGCACGAGGGAGCAGTACTTC. It encodes CAISQDGTREQYF.

On this clonotype: At one end the junction does not follow the germline gene, possibly because of a read error. This rearrangement joins TRBV10-3 to TRBJ1-5, with D unresolved. Looked up from germline, CDR1 is ENHRY and CDR2 is SYGVKD. The CDR3 is made up of 14 amino acids. The chain's CDR3 is CASSSRYSNQPQHF. The CDR3 coding sequence is TGTGCCAGCAGTTCGCGTTATAGCAATCAGCCCCAGCATTTT.

This clonotype was observed many times. This chain links TRBV19 with TRBJ1-6; D call uncertain. Germline V gene sequence: CDR1 LNHDA, CDR2 SQIVND (reference sequence). V lost 1 base and J 7 bases, leaving 5 bases between the germline ends. The CDR3 is made up of 13 amino acids. In DNA, the CDR3 is TGTGCCAGTAGTATAGGTCGGAATTCACCCCTCCACTTT. This gives the protein CASSIGRNSPLHF. The variable domain in full, with the rest retrieved from reference TRBV19 and TRBJ1-6, is DGGITQSPKYLFRKEGQNVTLSCEQNLNHDAMYWYRQDPGQGLRLIYYSQIVNDFQKGDIAEGYSVSREKKESFPLTVTSAQKNPTAFYLCASSIGRNSPLHFGNGTRLTVT.

The rearrangement joins TRBV14 to TRBJ2-5, with a possible D match to TRBD2 (6 bases). The last part of the DNA fits TRBJ2-1 better; the J call may be wrong. The CDR3 has 15 amino acids. In germline, CDR1 is SGHDN, CDR2 FVKESK. CDR3 loop: CASSSGGAGYNEQFF. CDR3 in DNA: TGTGCCAGCAGCTCCGGCGGGGCCGGGTACAATGAGCAGTTCTTC.

The V and J genes are TRBV7-2 and TRBJ1-2; TRBD1 might be the D (5 bases). Germline V gene sequence: CDR1 SGHTA, CDR2 FQGNSA. The CDR3 consists of 19 residues. The V end was cut by 5 bases, the J end by 0 bases, with 25 bases between. CDR3 sequence reads: CASSAQIGQVHPSNYGYTF. The CDR3 DNA is TGTGCCAGCAGCGCTCAAATCGGACAAGTTCATCCGTCTAACTATGGCTACACCTTC.

This clonotype was seen at least ten times. The chain combines TRBV29-1 with TRBJ2-2, with 8 nucleotides matching TRBD2. V lost 5 bases, J lost 4 bases, and 9 bases stayed unmatched. In germline, CDR1 is SQVTM, CDR2 ANQGSEA. The CDR3 runs to 15 residues. In DNA, the CDR3 is TGCAGCGTTCTGAGAGGGACTAGGGGCACCGGGGAGCTGTTTTTT. This codes for CSVLRGTRGTGELFF.

V and J are TRBV6-2 or TRBV6-3 and TRBJ1-5; 12 bases are shared with TRBD1. This CDR3 has 15 amino acids. The V segment lost 2 bases and the J segment 8 bases; nucleotides outside the gene matches: 4. Germline V lookup: CDR1 MNHEY, CDR2 SVGEGT. Here the CDR3 DNA reads TGTGCCAGCAGTTACCCCGGGACAGGGGGCAAGCCCCAGCATTTT. Translation gives CASSYPGTGGKPQHF.

This clonotype was seen repeatedly, ten times or more. The chain recombines TRBV5-1 with TRBJ2-2, with D perhaps TRBD1 or TRBD2 (5 bases each). With 7 bases removed from V and 6 bases from J, the gap between germline ends came to 16 bases. CDR1 and CDR2 from the germline V gene are SGHRS and YFSETQ. The CDR3 runs 14 residues. The DNA of the CDR3 is TGCGCCAGCCAAGGGACCATGCGCTCCGGGGAGCTGTTTTTT. Amino acids: CASQGTMRSGELFF.

This rearrangement joins TRBV7-3 to TRBJ2-3; unclear D gene. V lost 3 bases to trimming and J lost 6 bases, with 10 bases between them. Per the germline V gene, CDR1 is SGHTA and CDR2 is FQGTGA. The CDR3 has 13 residues. Here the CDR3 DNA reads TGTGCCAGCAGCTTTTATCTGTCGGATACGCAGTATTTT. Amino acid sequence: CASSFYLSDTQYF.

Note on this clonotype: This may be a read error, as it is one base from a much larger clone. CDR3 sequence (DNA): TGCAGTGCTGGAGATCTCCGACAGTGGGAAGCTTTCTTT. This sequence encodes CSAGDLRQWEAFF. The chain combines TRBV20-1 with TRBJ1-1, with D possibly matching TRBD1 (5 bases). The CDR3 has 13 residues. Germline-derived CDR1 and CDR2 are DFQATT and SNEGSKA (reference sequence).

At least ten counts were recorded for this clonotype. This chain connects TRBV11-1 to TRBJ2-5; maybe TRBD2 (6 bases). The V gene lost 5 bases and the J gene lost 1 base, with 17 bases spanning the gap. CDR1 is SGHAT and CDR2 is FQDESV in the germline V gene (reference sequence). This CDR3 region has 16 residues. The DNA of the CDR3 is TGTGCCAGCAGCCTGAGTCGGGAGTATATCCAAGAGACCCAGTACTTC. It specifies CASSLSREYIQETQYF.

This clonotype showed up many times. V usage is TRBV4-3 and J usage is TRBJ2-7; no firm D call. CDR1 LGHNA and CDR2 YSLEER come from the germline V gene. With 3 bases removed from V and 4 bases from J, the gap between germline ends came to 10 bases. This CDR3 contains 13 residues. CDR3 in DNA: TGCGCCAGCAGCCACACAGTAGGTTACGAGCAGTACTTC. It is translated as CASSHTVGYEQYF.

This clonotype showed up just a few times. The V call is TRBV19, the J call TRBJ2-2; D uncertain. Trimming removed 1 base from V and 3 bases from J, with 6 bases in between. Per the germline V gene, CDR1 is LNHDA and CDR2 is SQIVND (reference sequence). The CDR3 is 14 amino acids. CDR3 loop: CASSIVVDTGELFF. Here the CDR3 DNA reads TGTGCCAGTAGTATAGTTGTGGACACCGGGGAGCTGTTTTTT.

This clonotype was seen ten or more times. The CDR3 region is CASSSPSGRETQYF. Here the CDR3 DNA reads TGTGCCAGCAGTTCCCCTAGCGGGAGAGAGACCCAGTACTTC. The chain combines TRBV6-6 with TRBJ2-5; 10 positions agree with TRBD2. With 4 bases clipped from V and 4 bases from J, the junction kept 3 bases outside the gene matches. The CDR3 has 14 residues. CDR1 and CDR2 from the germline V gene are MNHNY and SVGAGI (reference sequence).

The genes are TRBV9 and TRBJ2-2; D not resolved. This CDR3 is 16 amino acids long. CDR1 is SGDLS, CDR2 YYNGEE, per germline. The ends were cut back, 0 bases at V and 2 bases at J, with 11 bases in the middle. CDR3 coding DNA: TGTGCCAGCAGCGTAGGTAGCCGGGTAAACACCGGGGAGCTGTTTTTT. This gives the protein CASSVGSRVNTGELFF.

The chain links TRBV7-3 to TRBJ1-2, with D perhaps matching TRBD1 (5 bases). The V gene's germline CDR1 is SGHTA and CDR2 FQGTGA. The CDR3 has 14 amino acids. V lost 11 bases and J 2 bases, leaving 18 bases between the germline ends. CDR3 protein: CAWRYQGLNYGYTF. CDR3 nucleotide sequence: TGTGCCTGGAGATATCAGGGTTTGAACTATGGCTACACCTTC.

The chain couples TRBV25-1 to TRBJ1-4; TRBD1 might be the D (5 bases). V gave up 8 bases and J gave up 7 bases, with 23 bases separating them. Germline CDR1 reads MGHDK; CDR2 reads SYGVNS. The CDR3 length is 16 residues. The CDR3 DNA is TGTGCCAGCTCACCACCCCTGGCAGGGCAGAGTGAAAAACTGTTTTTT. Translation: CASSPPLAGQSEKLFF. The entire variable domain, with the rest obtained from reference TRBV25-1 and TRBJ1-4, is as follows: EADIYQTPRYLVIGTGKKITLECSQTMGHDKMYWYQQDPGMELHLIHYSYGVNSTEKGDLSSESTVSRIRTEHFPLTLESARPSHTSQYLCASSPPLAGQSEKLFFGSGTQLSVL.

This clonotype came up many times. The chain is built from TRBV6-5 and TRBJ1-6; the match to TRBD1 covers 9 bases. J lost 10 bases, V lost 0 bases, and 4 bases had no gene match. CDR3 length: 15 amino acids. Germline assignment: CDR1 MNHEY and CDR2 SVGAGI. CDR3 coding DNA: TGTGCCAGCAGTTACTCCTTGACAGGGGGGTCACCCCTCCACTTT. Translation: CASSYSLTGGSPLHF.

This clonotype appeared a few times. The chain links TRBV29-1 to TRBJ2-5; D unresolved. The DNA matches TRBJ2-1 better at its end, which makes the J call doubtful. This CDR3 has 10 residues. The V gene's germline CDR1 is SQVTM and CDR2 ANQGSEA. CDR3 DNA sequence: TGCAGCGTTGGTTGGTCCCTACAGTTCTTC. Translated, it gives CSVGWSLQFF.

This clonotype has at least ten counts. The chain recombines TRBV9 with TRBJ1-1; D ambiguous. The V gene's germline CDR1 is SGDLS and CDR2 YYNGEE. The CDR3 consists of 13 residues. V lost 0 bases and J 2 bases, leaving 5 bases between the germline ends. The CDR3 loop reads CASSVGENTEAFF. Here the CDR3 DNA reads TGTGCCAGCAGCGTAGGGGAAAACACTGAAGCTTTCTTT.